This record covers a single TCR beta chain. As yet, its antigen is unknown. TCRbeta libraries were built with three rounds of nested PCR, modified from ARM-PCR. TCRdb passed the multiplex PCR reads through MiXCR, listing each CDR3 protein once. The repertoire holds more than 60,000 distinct CDR3 sequences, with roughly 73% as singletons. No cell sorting was done before RNA was extracted from the tissue. This record comes from a study of tumor and adjacent non-tumor tissue in lung cancer. General observations from the study: Tumor TCR diversity, when higher, was linked to shorter survival. In normal lung, the top 100 clones were significantly more dominant than in tumor.

Germline values: CDR1 SGHKS, CDR2 YYEKEE (reference sequence). The CDR3 is 15 amino acids. V lost 2 bases and J lost 7; bases outside the gene matches: 6. V is TRBV5-5 and J is TRBJ1-6, with TRBD1 matching 7 bases. Sequencing used lung tumor tissue. This receptor was identified in a woman in her forties or fifties with non-small cell lung cancer. CDR3 loop: CASSFRGGSNSPLHF. The DNA for the CDR3 is TGTGCCAGCAGCTTCAGGGGGGGCTCGAATTCACCCCTCCACTTT.